Presented here are 25 T cell receptor beta chains from one specimen sequenced in a study of cytomegalovirus exposure and HLA in healthy donors. The PCR ran on 60 Vbeta and 13 Jbeta primers. The protocol was immunoSEQ multiplex PCR, while the TCRdb copy is restricted to in-frame clones and leaves out a portion. The data hold approximately 300,000 clones, with about 83% observed a single time. What was sequenced was PBMCs. The receptors here all came from a middle-aged woman in good health and CMV-seropositive.

This chain uses TRBV7-9 with TRBJ2-7, with TRBD1 as a possible D gene (5 bases). The ends were cut back, 3 bases at V and 6 bases at J, with 12 bases in the middle. Germline assignment: CDR1 SEHNR and CDR2 FQNEAQ (reference sequence). The CDR3 contains 13 residues. CDR3 residues: CASSLNRWTEQYF. In nucleotides, the CDR3 is TGTGCCAGCAGCTTGAACAGGTGGACCGAGCAGTACTTC. Full variable domain (outside the CDR3, taken from reference TRBV7-9 and TRBJ2-7): DTGVSQNPRHKITKRGQNVTFRCDPISEHNRLYWYRQTLGQGPEFLTYFQNEAQLEKSRLLSDRFSAERPKGSFSTLEIQRTEQGDSAMYLCASSLNRWTEQYFGPGTRLTVT.

This chain joins TRBV6-6 and TRBJ2-7; TRBD1 agrees at 7 bases. The V gene's germline CDR1 is MNHNY and CDR2 SVGAGI (reference sequence). The CDR3 is 13 amino acids. V was clipped by 5 bases and J by 4 bases; unmatched bases: 5. DNA of the CDR3: TGTGCCAGCAGTCCCGGGACAGCTTACGAGCAGTACTTC. It specifies CASSPGTAYEQYF.

The V call is TRBV27, the J call TRBJ2-2, with D perhaps matching TRBD2 (5 bases). V lost 1 base and J lost 5, with 5 bases in between. The CDR3 has 13 residues. Germline values: CDR1 MNHEY, CDR2 SMNVEV (reference sequence). Written as DNA, the CDR3 is TGTGCCAGCAGTTTATGGAGGACCGGGGAGCTGTTTTTT. Translated: CASSLWRTGELFF.

This chain connects TRBV4-3 to TRBJ2-7; the match to TRBD2 covers 9 bases. CDR3 length: 16 residues. After removal of 0 bases from V and 3 bases from J, the junction contained 6 bases not matched to a gene. Germline V CDR1 and CDR2: LGHNA, YSLEER. The CDR3 sequence: CASSQEWAGGIYEQYF. CDR3 nucleotides: TGCGCCAGCAGCCAAGAATGGGCGGGAGGGATCTACGAGCAGTACTTC.

The gene calls are TRBV6-1 and TRBJ1-5; a weak D match, TRBD1 (6 bases). The ends were cut back, 0 bases at V and 0 bases at J, with 12 bases in the middle. CDR3 size: 17 residues. Germline lookup yields CDR1 MNHNS and CDR2 SASEGT. In DNA, the CDR3 is TGTGCCAGCAGTGAAGCGACAGGAATTTATAGCAATCAGCCCCAGCATTTT. It specifies CASSEATGIYSNQPQHF.

A note on this clone: At one end the junction does not follow the germline gene, possibly because of a read error. V usage is TRBV9 and J usage is TRBJ2-6; TRBD1 aligns across 8 bases. The CDR3 is 18 amino acids. From germline, CDR1 is SGDLS and CDR2 YYNGEE. The CDR3 loop reads CASSVALGQGYGANGLTF. DNA of the CDR3: TGTGCCAGCAGCGTAGCTCTCGGACAGGGCTATGGGGCCAACGGCCTGACTTTC.

The chain recombines TRBV7-2 with TRBJ2-7, with TRBD1 identical over 9 bases. The V and J ends lost 4 bases and 4 bases, in that order; junction bases with no gene match: 5. CDR1 is SGHTA, CDR2 FQGNSA, per germline. This CDR3 has 14 residues. CDR3 protein: CASSYGTGIYEQYF. The CDR3 coding sequence is TGTGCCAGCAGCTACGGGACAGGGATATACGAGCAGTACTTC.

As DNA, the CDR3 is TGTGCCAGTAGTTTCCGACAGGGGGCTGGCACCGGGGAGCTGTTTTTT. Translation gives CASSFRQGAGTGELFF. The chain is built from TRBV19 and TRBJ2-2, with 10 bases that match TRBD1. Trimming took 5 bases from V and 4 from J; bases not matched to a gene: 7. The CDR3 has 16 residues. Germline CDR1 reads LNHDA; CDR2 reads SQIVND (reference sequence).

This chain joins TRBV4-1 and TRBJ1-1; D is unclear. Germline V gives CDR1 MGHRA, CDR2 YSYEKL. V was pared by 0 bases and J by 4 bases, with 9 bases between. The CDR3 has 14 residues. The CDR3: CASSQDTSSTEAFF. The CDR3 DNA reads TGCGCCAGCAGCCAAGATACGTCGAGCACTGAAGCTTTCTTT.

The J gene is TRBJ2-5, the V gene TRBV6-5, with D tentatively TRBD2 (5 bases). The V end lost 0 bases, the J end lost 1 base, and 9 bases lay between the germline ends. The CDR3 loop spans 15 amino acids. Germline CDR1 is MNHEY and CDR2 is SVGAGI. The CDR3 DNA sequence: TGTGCCAGCAGTTACTCGGGGAGTCCCCAAGAGACCCAGTACTTC. Protein product: CASSYSGSPQETQYF.

The chain employs TRBV27 and TRBJ2-5; 7 positions agree with TRBD1. Germline V gene data show CDR1 as MNHEY and CDR2 as SMNVEV (reference sequence). The junction had 5 bases not matched to a gene; V was cut back by 2 bases and J by 5 bases. This CDR3 region has 14 residues. CDR3 region: CASSLRQGYETQYF. CDR3 sequence (DNA): TGTGCCAGCAGTTTAAGACAGGGTTACGAGACCCAGTACTTC.

The chain is built from TRBV4-1 and TRBJ1-2; D is possibly TRBD1 (6 bases). Germline V lookup: CDR1 MGHRA, CDR2 YSYEKL. Trimming took off 0 bases at V and 1 base at J, with 12 bases between the two ends. The CDR3 loop spans 16 amino acids. The CDR3 here is CASSQDGPGVNYGYTF. The CDR3 coding sequence is TGCGCCAGCAGCCAAGATGGGCCAGGGGTTAACTATGGCTACACCTTC.

The rearrangement links TRBV7-2 to TRBJ2-6; 7 bases fit TRBD1. This CDR3 is 17 amino acids long. CDR1 is SGHTA and CDR2 is FQGNSA in the germline V gene. Trimming took 5 bases from V and 3 from J; bases not matched to a gene: 10. The CDR3 sequence: CASSPHLGTVGANVLTF. In DNA, the CDR3 is TGTGCCAGCAGCCCCCACCTCGGGACAGTTGGGGCCAACGTCCTGACTTTC.

J is TRBJ1-6 and V is TRBV7-2; 7 bases map to TRBD1. Germline trimming cut 5 bases from V and 6 bases from J; bases unmatched to any gene: 7. CDR1 SGHTA and CDR2 FQGNSA come from the germline V gene. The CDR3 consists of 15 residues. The CDR3, as DNA: TGTGCCAGCAGCGGAGAGAACAGGGGTAATTCACCCCTCCACTTT. This gives the protein CASSGENRGNSPLHF.

The gene calls are TRBV2 and TRBJ2-7; possibly TRBD2 for D (6 bases). Germline assignment: CDR1 SNHLY and CDR2 FYNNEI. Trimming shortened V by 0 bases and J by 0 bases, and 12 bases separated the two germline ends. There are 16 residues in the CDR3. This chain's CDR3 is CASSEALSGGSYEQYF. For the CDR3, the DNA is TGTGCCAGCAGTGAAGCGCTTAGCGGAGGCTCCTACGAGCAGTACTTC.

The chain joins TRBV7-2 to TRBJ2-1; 7 positions match TRBD2. After removal of 1 base from V and 4 bases from J, the junction contained 4 bases not matched to a gene. There are 15 residues in the CDR3. In germline, CDR1 is SGHTA, CDR2 FQGNSA. The CDR3 sequence: CASSLGRERYNEQFF. Here the CDR3 DNA reads TGTGCCAGCAGCTTAGGGCGGGAGAGGTACAATGAGCAGTTCTTC.

V usage is TRBV7-9 and J usage is TRBJ2-1; D is unresolved. V was shortened by 5 bases and J by 4 bases, with 12 bases between the two germline ends. Germline V gene lookup returns CDR1 SEHNR and CDR2 FQNEAQ (reference sequence). This CDR3 has 14 amino acids. DNA for the CDR3: TGTGCCAGCAGCCACTACGGTCCATACAATGAGCAGTTCTTC. It codes for CASSHYGPYNEQFF. Full variable domain (remainder filled in from reference TRBV7-9 and TRBJ2-1): DTGVSQNPRHKITKRGQNVTFRCDPISEHNRLYWYRQTLGQGPEFLTYFQNEAQLEKSRLLSDRFSAERPKGSFSTLEIQRTEQGDSAMYLCASSHYGPYNEQFFGPGTRLTVL.

The rearrangement uses TRBV6-1 and TRBJ2-2; a weak D match, TRBD1 (5 bases). Germline CDR1 is MNHNS and CDR2 is SASEGT. The CDR3 is 14 residues long. The V gene lost 9 bases and the J gene lost 0 bases, with 11 bases spanning the gap. CDR3 amino acids: CASLNRTNTGELFF. The CDR3 nucleotides read TGTGCCAGTCTCAACAGGACGAACACCGGGGAGCTGTTTTTT.

The gene calls are TRBV7-6 and TRBJ2-7; possibly TRBD2 for D (6 bases). The germline gives CDR1 SGHVS, CDR2 FNYEAQ. Trimming took off 5 bases at V and 4 bases at J, with 9 bases between the two ends. The CDR3 spans 12 residues. The CDR3 protein is CASSPGGYEQYF. CDR3 DNA sequence: TGTGCCAGCAGCCCTGGGGGGTACGAGCAGTACTTC.

J is TRBJ2-7 and V is TRBV11-2; TRBD1 is a possible D gene (5 bases). With 1 base removed from V and 5 bases from J, the gap between germline ends came to 12 bases. The CDR3 is 14 residues long. Germline lookup yields CDR1 SGHAT and CDR2 FQNNGV. CDR3 in DNA: TGTGCCAGCAGCTTAGTTCCAGGGCCCCACGAGCAGTACTTC. This codes for CASSLVPGPHEQYF.

This sequence joins TRBV5-1 and TRBJ2-5; 10 nucleotides align to TRBD2. The CDR3 sequence is 16 residues long. Looked up from germline, CDR1 is SGHRS and CDR2 is YFSETQ. With 0 bases clipped from V and 1 base from J, the junction kept 3 bases outside the gene matches. CDR3 coding DNA: TGCGCCAGCAGCTTGGCCTTAGCGGGAGGCCAAGAGACCCAGTACTTC. Its translation: CASSLALAGGQETQYF.

The chain employs TRBV27 and TRBJ1-2; the D gene is possibly TRBD1 (6 bases). In germline, CDR1 is MNHEY, CDR2 SMNVEV (reference sequence). The V gene lost 6 bases and the J gene lost 2 bases, with 16 bases spanning the gap. The CDR3 length is 15 residues. The CDR3 is CASSPQGLGNYGYTF. DNA of the CDR3: TGTGCCAGCAGCCCACAGGGCTTGGGAAACTATGGCTACACCTTC.

The chain joins TRBV19 to TRBJ2-3; D is perhaps TRBD2 (6 bases). Germline lookup yields CDR1 LNHDA and CDR2 SQIVND (reference sequence). This CDR3 comprises 14 residues. V was trimmed by 6 bases and J by 3 bases, leaving 13 bases between them. CDR3 in DNA: TGTGCCAGTAGCACGCAAAGCGGGACAGATACGCAGTATTTT. Residues: CASSTQSGTDTQYF.

The chain recombines TRBV9 with TRBJ2-1; the match to TRBD2 covers 9 bases. This CDR3 is built from 16 residues. CDR1 is SGDLS and CDR2 is YYNGEE in the germline V gene. Losses at the gene ends were 4 bases for V and 7 bases for J; bases not matched to a gene: 12. The CDR3 reads CASSTISGRVANEQFF. Written as DNA, the CDR3 is TGTGCCAGCAGCACCATTAGCGGGAGAGTGGCGAATGAGCAGTTCTTC. Drawing the rest from reference TRBV9 and TRBJ2-1, the complete variable domain is DSGVTQTPKHLITATGQRVTLRCSPRSGDLSVYWYQQSLDQGLQFLIQYYNGEERAKGNILERFSAQQFPDLHSELNLSSLELGDSALYFCASSTISGRVANEQFFGPGTRLTVL.

This clone was recorded only once. The chain has TRBV19 and TRBJ1-6; D possibly corresponds to TRBD1 (6 bases). With 5 bases removed from V and 10 bases from J, the gap between germline ends came to 21 bases. The CDR3 length is 16 residues. The germline V gene encodes CDR1 LNHDA and CDR2 SQIVND (reference sequence). Here the CDR3 DNA reads TGTGCCAGTAGTTCCTCACGGACAGCCGCCGGCTCACCCCTCCACTTT. Translating gives CASSSSRTAAGSPLHF.